These 18 T cell receptor beta chains were sequenced from one sample in a study of cytomegalovirus exposure and HLA in healthy donors (TCRdb year 2017). Library prep was done by the immunoSEQ multiplex PCR assay. The multiplex PCR relied on a mix of 60 forward primers for TCR Vbeta segments and 13 reverse primers for TCR Jbeta segments. Entries here come from immuneACCESS through TCRdb and include only in-frame sequences with V and J called. Some clones fail to appear in such tables; in the studies checked, an unresolved V gene covers under half of the shortfall, and the cause of the remainder is unknown. For this sample there are approximately 100,000 clones; 64% appear just once. The top ten hold about 3.5% of the sample. The source material was PBMCs. These receptors all stem from a man aged 60 to 75 in good health and CMV-seronegative.

J is TRBJ1-1 and V is TRBV11-3; 9 bases are a match to TRBD1. Germline V gene lookup returns CDR1 SGHNT and CDR2 YENEEA. Unmatched junction bases numbered 12, after V lost 1 base and J lost 6 bases. There are 17 residues in the CDR3. CDR3 loop: CASSLVVGTGRGAEAFF. The CDR3 coding sequence is TGTGCCAGCAGCTTAGTTGTGGGGACAGGGCGTGGCGCTGAAGCTTTCTTT.

A single count supports this clone. This sequence joins TRBV19 and TRBJ2-5; 7 bases fit TRBD2. CDR3 size: 16 residues. From germline, CDR1 is LNHDA and CDR2 SQIVND (reference sequence). Germline trimming cut 1 base from V and 0 bases from J; bases unmatched to any gene: 5. In DNA form, the CDR3 reads TGTGCCAGTAGTATAGGGACTAGAAGCTACCAAGAGACCCAGTACTTC. This sequence encodes CASSIGTRSYQETQYF.

This clone was recorded once. The chain is built from TRBV9 and TRBJ1-1; tentatively, D is TRBD1 (5 bases). Germline V gene sequence: CDR1 SGDLS, CDR2 YYNGEE. V shed 4 bases and J shed 4 bases, with 11 bases lying between them. The CDR3 totals 13 residues. In nucleotides, the CDR3 is TGTGCCAGCAGCCGGGCGGGGCGCACTGAAGCTTTCTTT. This gives the protein CASSRAGRTEAFF.

The sample holds one count of this clone. This chain joins TRBV5-6 and TRBJ2-2; a weak D match, TRBD2 (5 bases). In germline, CDR1 is SGHDT, CDR2 YYEEEE. The CDR3 consists of 13 residues. The V end lost 10 bases, the J end lost 2 bases, and 12 bases lay between the germline ends. CDR3 coding DNA: TGTGCCGCAGGAGCGGCTAACACCGGGGAGCTGTTTTTT. Its translation: CAAGAANTGELFF.

This clone was observed a few times. CDR3 nucleotides: TGTGCCAGCAACCGGCGGGACTCCTACGAGCAGTACTTC. This translates into CASNRRDSYEQYF. The rearrangement links TRBV7-9 to TRBJ2-7; tentative D call: TRBD2 (6 bases). The CDR3 runs 13 residues. The germline V gene has CDR1 SEHNR and CDR2 FQNEAQ (reference sequence). Between the trimmed V and J ends, which lost 7 bases and 0 bases, there was a span of 10 bases.

This sequence joins TRBV7-3 and TRBJ1-1, with D tentatively TRBD1 (6 bases). Trimming removed 5 bases at V and 0 bases at J, with 13 bases between. CDR1 is SGHTA, CDR2 FQGTGA, per germline. The CDR3 runs 15 residues. CDR3 amino acids: CASSHEGGMNTEAFF. In DNA, the CDR3 is TGTGCCAGCAGCCATGAGGGGGGGATGAACACTGAAGCTTTCTTT.

This clone was seen more than once but under ten times. This rearrangement joins TRBV13 to TRBJ2-1; weak D call: TRBD1 (6 bases). Germline CDR1 PRHDT, CDR2 FYEKMQ (reference sequence). The CDR3 runs 16 residues. V gave up 1 base and J gave up 4 bases, with 14 bases separating them. The CDR3, as DNA: TGTGCCAGCAGCTTAGTTTCCGGGACAAATTACAATGAGCAGTTCTTC. Protein sequence: CASSLVSGTNYNEQFF. Together with reference TRBV13 and TRBJ2-1, the CDR3 gives the full variable domain: AAGVIQSPRHLIKEKRETATLKCYPIPRHDTVYWYQQGPGQDPQFLISFYEKMQSDKGSIPDRFSAQQFSDYHSELNMSSLELGDSALYFCASSLVSGTNYNEQFFGPGTRLTVL.

V is TRBV2 and J is TRBJ2-1; 9 bases line up with TRBD2. Per germline, CDR1 SNHLY and CDR2 FYNNEI. V shed 7 bases, J shed 4 bases, and the junction held 5 bases outside the gene matches. The CDR3 has 14 amino acids. The chain's CDR3 is CASTLAGRYNEQFF. CDR3 nucleotide sequence: TGTGCCAGCACGCTAGCGGGGAGATACAATGAGCAGTTCTTC.

V gene TRBV5-1 combines with J gene TRBJ1-4; D is uncertain. The germline CDR1 and CDR2 sequences are SGHRS and YFSETQ. The CDR3 runs 17 residues. V lost 2 bases and J 0 bases, leaving 14 bases between the germline ends. CDR3 in amino acids: CASSFKTPGSTNEKLFF. The DNA for the CDR3 is TGCGCCAGCAGCTTTAAAACGCCGGGATCAACTAATGAAAAACTGTTTTTT. The whole variable domain, filled in from reference TRBV5-1 and TRBJ1-4, reads KAGVTQTPRYLIKTRGQQVTLSCSPISGHRSVSWYQQTPGQGLQFLFEYFSETQRNKGNFPGRFSGRQFSNSRSEMNVSTLELGDSALYLCASSFKTPGSTNEKLFFGSGTQLSVL.

The chain links TRBV13 to TRBJ2-3; a possible D gene is TRBD1 (5 bases). Per germline, CDR1 PRHDT and CDR2 FYEKMQ (reference sequence). Trimming removed 5 bases at V and 9 bases at J, with 12 bases between. The CDR3 runs 12 residues. CDR3 DNA sequence: TGTGCCAGCAGCCCCCGGACACCCACGCAGTATTTT. As protein: CASSPRTPTQYF. The entire variable domain, with the rest obtained from reference TRBV13 and TRBJ2-3, is as follows: AAGVIQSPRHLIKEKRETATLKCYPIPRHDTVYWYQQGPGQDPQFLISFYEKMQSDKGSIPDRFSAQQFSDYHSELNMSSLELGDSALYFCASSPRTPTQYFGPGTRLTVL.

The CDR3 spells CSGQGANQPQHF. The CDR3, as DNA: TGTAGCGGACAGGGGGCGAATCAGCCCCAGCATTTT. This chain uses TRBV28 with TRBJ1-5; 11 bases align to TRBD1. In germline, CDR1 is MDHEN, CDR2 SYDVKM. This CDR3 spans 12 amino acids. The whole variable domain, filled in from reference TRBV28 and TRBJ1-5, reads DVKVTQSSRYLVKRTGEKVFLECVQDMDHENMFWYRQDPGLGLRLIYFSYDVKMKEKGDIPEGYSVSREKKERFSLILESASTNQTSMYLCSGQGANQPQHFGDGTRLSIL.

The chain couples TRBV9 to TRBJ2-3, with 7 bases matching TRBD2. V lost 0 bases and J lost 6; bases outside the gene matches: 10. CDR3 size: 16 residues. Germline V CDR1 and CDR2: SGDLS, YYNGEE. The CDR3 sequence is CASSVEDGTMADTQYF. The DNA of the CDR3 is TGTGCCAGCAGCGTAGAAGACGGGACTATGGCCGATACGCAGTATTTT.

This clone was counted a single time. This rearrangement joins TRBV5-6 to TRBJ2-2; 11 bases map to TRBD1. This CDR3 comprises 17 residues. The V gene's germline CDR1 is SGHDT and CDR2 YYEEEE. J was trimmed by 7 bases and V by 0 bases; bases with no gene match: 8. For the CDR3, the DNA is TGTGCCAGCAGCTTGGACTTTAGGACAGGGGGCAGCGGGGAGCTGTTTTTT. Translated: CASSLDFRTGGSGELFF. The variable domain in full, completed from reference TRBV5-6 and TRBJ2-2, reads DAGVTQSPTHLIKTRGQQVTLRCSPKSGHDTVSWYQQALGQGPQFIFQYYEEEERQRGNFPDRFSGHQFPNYSSELNVNALLLGDSALYLCASSLDFRTGGSGELFFGEGSRLTVL.

This clone was picked up a small number of times. V is TRBV29-1 and J is TRBJ1-2; D is undetermined. Germline CDR1 reads SQVTM; CDR2 reads ANQGSEA. The CDR3 has 14 amino acids. V shed 6 bases and J shed 8 bases, with 22 bases lying between them. The CDR3 reads CSVGFVEVVGGYTF. CDR3 bases: TGCAGCGTCGGTTTTGTGGAGGTGGTTGGCGGCTACACCTTC. Full variable domain (outside the CDR3, taken from reference TRBV29-1 and TRBJ1-2): SAVISQKPSRDICQRGTSLTIQCQVDSQVTMMFWYRQQPGQSLTLIATANQGSEATYESGFVIDKFPISRPNLTFSTLTVSNMSPEDSSIYLCSVGFVEVVGGYTFGSGTRLTVV.

The chain employs TRBV20-1 and TRBJ2-1; D is ambiguous. Germline V gives CDR1 DFQATT, CDR2 SNEGSKA (reference sequence). V lost 6 bases, J lost 8 bases, and 11 bases lay in between. This CDR3 is built from 11 residues. CDR3 protein: CSANAMDEQFF. In DNA form, the CDR3 reads TGCAGTGCAAACGCTATGGATGAGCAGTTCTTC.

This chain joins TRBV5-1 and TRBJ1-1; the D gene is possibly TRBD1 (6 bases). V was clipped by 4 bases and J by 2 bases, with 12 bases between them. This CDR3 comprises 14 residues. Germline V CDR1 and CDR2: SGHRS, YFSETQ. This chain's CDR3 is CASSLGQINTEAFF. The CDR3 DNA follows: TGCGCCAGCAGCCTGGGACAAATAAACACTGAAGCTTTCTTT.

The J gene is TRBJ1-4, the V gene TRBV30; no clear D. The V gene's germline CDR1 is GTSNPN and CDR2 SVGIG (reference sequence). The CDR3 loop spans 14 amino acids. V was clipped by 0 bases and J by 3 bases, with 8 bases between them. DNA for the CDR3: TGTGCCTGGAGTGTAGGCGGGGCTAATGAAAAACTGTTTTTT. It is translated as CAWSVGGANEKLFF.

V gene TRBV7-8 combines with J gene TRBJ2-7, with D maybe TRBD2 (5 bases). V was pared by 2 bases and J by 6 bases, with 14 bases between. The length of the CDR3 is 14 residues. Germline V gives CDR1 SGHVS, CDR2 FQNEAQ. The CDR3 nucleotides are TGTGCCAGCAGCTTAACTAGGCAATTGGGCGAGCAGTACTTC. It translates to CASSLTRQLGEQYF.